This TCR beta chain stems from a study of siplizumab effects on memory and regulatory T cells. To note about this clone: Its antigen is unidentified. Germline is not matched at one junction end, which may reflect a read error.

Germline lookup yields CDR1 SQVTM and CDR2 ANQGSEA. The CDR3 contains 14 residues. Assayed TCR templates numbered roughly 10^5 for each sample. Repertoires were generated with immunoSEQ multiplex PCR, while TCRdb's copy carries only in-frame clones and drops some. The sample carries some 65,000 clones, 88% recorded once. Notes on the study in general: Controls showed an average of approximately 28% Treg-derived mappable alloreactive CD4+ clones, while siplizumab showed 60% to 80%. Naive T cells appeared more varied than memory cells and looked like key alloresponse contributors.

The clonotype was recovered from a human donor in good health. Sequences were obtained from Tregs sorted from blood. The gene calls are TRBV29-1 and TRBJ2-3; 9 bases are shared with TRBD1. The CDR3 bases are TGCAGCGCACACCGGGGACAGGGCACCGATACGCAGTATTTT. This codes for CSAHRGQGTDTQYF.